This T cell receptor beta chain was sequenced in a study of technical replicates of blood from a few donors. Produced via immunoSEQ multiplex PCR; TCRdb's table is partial and in-frame only. The data hold over 70,000 clones, with approximately 97% observed a single time. V lost 4 bases, J lost 2 bases, and 9 bases stayed unmatched. Germline CDR1 MGHRA, CDR2 YSYEKL. This CDR3 is built from 16 residues. The chain carries TRBV4-1 and TRBJ2-3, with 7 positions matching TRBD1. This TCR was recovered from a human donor in good health. Sequences were obtained from T cells isolated from PBMCs. This CDR3 reads CASSLTGQDFTDTQYF. CDR3 bases: TGCGCCAGCAGCCTAACCGGACAGGACTTCACAGATACGCAGTATTTT.